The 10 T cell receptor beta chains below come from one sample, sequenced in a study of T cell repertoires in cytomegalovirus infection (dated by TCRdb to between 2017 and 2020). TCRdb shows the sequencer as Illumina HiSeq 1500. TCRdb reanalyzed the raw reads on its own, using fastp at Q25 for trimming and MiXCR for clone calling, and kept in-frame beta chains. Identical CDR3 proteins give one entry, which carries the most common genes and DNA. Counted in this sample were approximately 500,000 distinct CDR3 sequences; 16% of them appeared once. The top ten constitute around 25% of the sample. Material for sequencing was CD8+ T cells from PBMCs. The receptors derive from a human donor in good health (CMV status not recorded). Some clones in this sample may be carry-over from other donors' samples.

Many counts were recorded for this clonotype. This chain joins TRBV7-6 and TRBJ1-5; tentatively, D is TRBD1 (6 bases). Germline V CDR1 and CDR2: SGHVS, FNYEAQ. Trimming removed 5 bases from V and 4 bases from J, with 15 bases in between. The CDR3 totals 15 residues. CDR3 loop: CASSPEGRGNQPQHF. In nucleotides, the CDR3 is TGTGCCAGCAGCCCGGAGGGAAGGGGGAATCAGCCCCAGCATTTT.

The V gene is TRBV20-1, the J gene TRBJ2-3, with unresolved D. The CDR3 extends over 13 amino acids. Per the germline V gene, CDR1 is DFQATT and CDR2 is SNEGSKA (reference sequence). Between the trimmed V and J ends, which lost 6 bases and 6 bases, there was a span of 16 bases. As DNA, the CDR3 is TGCAGTGCCGAAGCTACCATAGGGGATACGCAGTATTTT. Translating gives CSAEATIGDTQYF.

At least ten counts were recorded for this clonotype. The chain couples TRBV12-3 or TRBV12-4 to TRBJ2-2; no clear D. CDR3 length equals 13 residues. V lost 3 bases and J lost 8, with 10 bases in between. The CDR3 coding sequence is TGTGCCAGCAGTTTCGCCACCGGAGGGGAGCTGTTTTTT. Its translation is CASSFATGGELFF.

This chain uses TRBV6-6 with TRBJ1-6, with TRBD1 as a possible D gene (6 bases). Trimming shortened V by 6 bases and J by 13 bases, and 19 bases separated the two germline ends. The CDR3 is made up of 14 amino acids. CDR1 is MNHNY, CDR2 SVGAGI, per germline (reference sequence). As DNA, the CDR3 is TGTGCCAGCAGCCCCGCCAGGGGAGAGAGGCCCCTCCACTTT. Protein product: CASSPARGERPLHF.

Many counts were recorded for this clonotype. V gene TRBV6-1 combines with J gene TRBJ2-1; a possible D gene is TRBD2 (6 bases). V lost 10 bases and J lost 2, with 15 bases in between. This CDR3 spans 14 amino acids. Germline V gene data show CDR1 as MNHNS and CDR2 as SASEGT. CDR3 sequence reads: CATPDGGAYNEQFF. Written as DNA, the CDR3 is TGTGCCACCCCCGACGGGGGAGCCTACAATGAGCAGTTCTTC.

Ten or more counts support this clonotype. The CDR3 region is CASSLVHEQFF. The CDR3 nucleotides read TGTGCCAGCAGCTTAGTCCATGAGCAGTTCTTC. The chain carries TRBV7-2 and TRBJ2-1; no reliable D call. CDR3 size: 11 residues. The germline gives CDR1 SGHTA, CDR2 FQGNSA. V lost 1 base and J 8 bases, leaving 3 bases between the germline ends.

The CDR3 region is CASRSSVTQYF. CDR3 sequence (DNA): TGTGCCAGCAGATCCAGTGTTACGCAGTATTTT. The V gene is TRBV12-3 or TRBV12-4, the J gene TRBJ2-3; D remains unclear. The V gene lost 6 bases and the J gene lost 8 bases, with 9 bases spanning the gap. The CDR3 consists of 11 residues.

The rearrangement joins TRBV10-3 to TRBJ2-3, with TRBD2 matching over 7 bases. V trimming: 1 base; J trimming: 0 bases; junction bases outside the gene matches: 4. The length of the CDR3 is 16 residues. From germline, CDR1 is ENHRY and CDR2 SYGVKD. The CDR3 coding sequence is TGTGCCATCAGTGAGTTTGGGGGGGAGAGCACAGATACGCAGTATTTT. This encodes CAISEFGGESTDTQYF.

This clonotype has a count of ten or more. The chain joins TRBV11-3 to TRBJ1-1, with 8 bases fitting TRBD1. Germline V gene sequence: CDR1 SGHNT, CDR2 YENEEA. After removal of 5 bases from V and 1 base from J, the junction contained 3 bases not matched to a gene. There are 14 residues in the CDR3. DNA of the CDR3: TGTGCCAGCAGCAAAGGGACAGGGAACACTGAAGCTTTCTTT. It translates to CASSKGTGNTEAFF.

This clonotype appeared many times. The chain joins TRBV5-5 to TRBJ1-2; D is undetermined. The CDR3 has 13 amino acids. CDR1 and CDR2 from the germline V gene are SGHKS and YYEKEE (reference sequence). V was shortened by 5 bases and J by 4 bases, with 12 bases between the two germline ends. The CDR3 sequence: CASREAGRYGYTF. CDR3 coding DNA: TGTGCCAGCAGGGAGGCAGGCCGCTATGGCTACACCTTC.